Each of the 13 T cell receptor beta chains below was sequenced from the same sample in a study of blood T cell repertoires in COVID-19. The protocol was immunoSEQ multiplex PCR, while the TCRdb copy is restricted to in-frame clones and leaves out a portion. The sample has 200,000 to 300,000 clones; around nine tenths are singletons. Sequencing was carried out using PBMCs or T cells enriched from blood (not recorded which). These receptors were taken from a woman aged 30 to 39 with acute COVID-19.

This chain links TRBV18 with TRBJ1-5; the D is unclear. Trimming stripped 4 bases from V and 0 bases from J, with 4 bases between. CDR1 and CDR2 (germline): KGHSH, LQKENI. The CDR3 length is 13 residues. The CDR3: CASSLDSNQPQHF. In DNA, the CDR3 is TGTGCCAGCTCACTAGATAGCAATCAGCCCCAGCATTTT.

This clone was recorded once. The rearrangement uses TRBV6-1 and TRBJ2-4, with TRBD1 as a possible D gene (7 bases). The CDR3 runs 16 residues. The V gene lost 1 base and the J gene lost 3 bases, with 13 bases spanning the gap. Looked up from germline, CDR1 is MNHNS and CDR2 is SASEGT. The CDR3 DNA sequence: TGTGCCAGCAGTGAAGTTCCAGGGGGAGGCAAAAACATTCAGTACTTC. Its translation: CASSEVPGGGKNIQYF.

The chain combines TRBV7-9 with TRBJ2-5; perhaps TRBD1 as D (6 bases). Germline V gene lookup returns CDR1 SEHNR and CDR2 FQNEAQ (reference sequence). V lost 1 base and J 5 bases, leaving 11 bases between the germline ends. There are 14 residues in the CDR3. This CDR3 reads CASSLDRELETQYF. The CDR3 coding sequence is TGTGCCAGCAGCTTAGACAGGGAGCTCGAGACCCAGTACTTC.

The rearrangement joins TRBV4-3 to TRBJ2-7; D is possibly TRBD1 (5 bases). The ends were cut back, 0 bases at V and 2 bases at J, with 8 bases in the middle. Germline lookup yields CDR1 LGHNA and CDR2 YSLEER. This CDR3 has 14 residues. The CDR3: CASSQDTGTYEQYF. CDR3 in DNA: TGCGCCAGCAGCCAAGATACAGGTACCTACGAGCAGTACTTC.

This clone was counted between two and nine times. This chain links TRBV19 with TRBJ1-1; no clear D. The CDR3 sequence is 13 residues long. The V gene lost 6 bases and the J gene lost 0 bases, with 8 bases spanning the gap. Germline V CDR1 and CDR2: LNHDA, SQIVND (reference sequence). Here the CDR3 reads CASRRQLNTEAFF. CDR3 nucleotides: TGTGCCAGTAGGAGGCAGCTGAACACTGAAGCTTTCTTT.

This clone is a singleton in its sample. The V gene is TRBV5-1, the J gene TRBJ2-2, with 7 bases fitting TRBD1. Looked up from germline, CDR1 is SGHRS and CDR2 is YFSETQ. V lost 0 bases to trimming and J lost 7 bases; unmatched junction nucleotides: 3. The CDR3 is made up of 14 amino acids. The chain's CDR3 is CASSLEGALGELFF. CDR3 DNA: TGCGCCAGCAGCTTGGAGGGGGCGCTCGGGGAGCTGTTTTTT.

The chain employs TRBV7-3 and TRBJ2-7, with TRBD1 matching over 8 bases. Trimming at V came to 4 bases and at J to 6 bases, leaving 5 bases not matched to a gene. CDR3 length: 13 amino acids. Germline loops: CDR1 SGHTA, CDR2 FQGTGA. The CDR3 loop is CASSSRQGSEQYF. CDR3 coding DNA: TGTGCCAGCAGCTCCCGACAGGGGTCCGAGCAGTACTTC.

This clone was seen just once. This rearrangement joins TRBV9 to TRBJ1-1; a weak D match, TRBD1 (5 bases). The CDR3 is 13 amino acids. Germline V gene lookup returns CDR1 SGDLS and CDR2 YYNGEE. Trimming took 3 bases from V and 5 from J, leaving 11 bases between them. CDR3 in amino acids: CASSGPRGTEAFF. CDR3 sequence (DNA): TGTGCCAGCAGCGGTCCAAGGGGAACTGAAGCTTTCTTT. Full variable domain (missing parts from reference TRBV9 and TRBJ1-1): DSGVTQTPKHLITATGQRVTLRCSPRSGDLSVYWYQQSLDQGLQFLIQYYNGEERAKGNILERFSAQQFPDLHSELNLSSLELGDSALYFCASSGPRGTEAFFGQGTRLTVV.

Note on this clone: The identical CDR3 is also encoded by other nucleotide sequences in the sample. The CDR3 DNA reads TGTGCCAGCAGTTTGCTCGGGACTGAAGCTTTCTTT. As protein: CASSLLGTEAFF. The J gene is TRBJ1-1, the V gene TRBV12-3 or TRBV12-4; D is unresolved. The CDR3 consists of 12 residues. Trimming took off 3 bases at V and 5 bases at J, with 7 bases between the two ends.

This chain connects TRBV4-2 to TRBJ1-1; perhaps TRBD1 as D (5 bases). V was cut by 4 bases and J by 8 bases, with 14 bases left in between. Germline loops: CDR1 LGHNA, CDR2 YNFKEQ. This CDR3 spans 13 amino acids. CDR3 nucleotides: TGTGCCAGCAGCCCTGGCAGGGCCTTGGAAGCTTTCTTT. It translates to CASSPGRALEAFF.

The chain recombines TRBV6-5 with TRBJ1-6; 9 bases agree with TRBD1. From germline, CDR1 is MNHEY and CDR2 SVGAGI. The CDR3 is made up of 14 amino acids. V was pared by 5 bases and J by 9 bases, with 5 bases of the junction left unmatched. The CDR3 nucleotides read TGTGCCAGCAGTATGGGACAGGGAGGTTCACCCCTCCACTTT. It encodes CASSMGQGGSPLHF.

The rearrangement joins TRBV4-2 to TRBJ1-2, with 7 bases matching TRBD1. Germline assignment: CDR1 LGHNA and CDR2 YNFKEQ. Unmatched junction bases numbered 10, after V lost 2 bases and J lost 4 bases. The CDR3 is 16 amino acids. CDR3 bases: TGTGCCAGCAGCCAACAAGGGGGCGCGGTTGGCTATGGCTACACCTTC. This translates into CASSQQGGAVGYGYTF.

V usage is TRBV9 and J usage is TRBJ1-2; D ambiguous. Germline V CDR1 and CDR2: SGDLS, YYNGEE. There are 16 residues in the CDR3. V shed 0 bases and J shed 8 bases, with 20 bases lying between them. The CDR3 nucleotides read TGTGCCAGCAGCGTAGCGACCGAAACGCCCAGAGGCGGCTACACCTTC. Translating gives CASSVATETPRGGYTF.